This is a list of T cell receptor beta chains from one sample in a study of T cells after yellow fever vaccination. TCRdb re-analysed the 5' RACE reads in MiXCR, keeping a single row per CDR3 protein. The sample holds approximately 150,000 distinct CDR3 sequences; roughly 6.4% are singletons and the top ten take roughly 3%. Sequencing was performed on CD4+ T cells sorted from PBMCs, taken on the day of the first yellow fever vaccination. The receptors shown here come from a man aged 18 to 30 who received the YFV17D yellow fever vaccine. CDR3s include the opening cysteine and the closing phenylalanine or tryptophan. Each record gives: D gene, clone size, V gene, J gene, CDR3 DNA, CDR3 protein. A D gene is named only where the DNA matches it firmly. The size entry is marked missing in some rows and otherwise reads once, few, many or a size class.

-	few	TRBV12-5	TRBJ2-5	TGTGCTAGTGGTTTGGTACCTGGGGAAGAGACCCAGTACTTC	CASGLVPGEETQYF
-	-	TRBV4-3	TRBJ1-2	TGCGCCAGCAGCCAAGATCCCAGATATGGCTACACCTTC	CASSQDPRYGYTF
TRBD1	few	TRBV7-2	TRBJ1-2	TGTGCCAGCACCGGGGACAGGAGATTGTATGGCTACACCTTC	CASTGDRRLYGYTF
TRBD2	many	TRBV5-6	TRBJ2-1	TGTGCCAGCAGCTTTCGCGGGGGATACAATGAGCAGTTCTTC	CASSFRGGYNEQFF
TRBD2	many	TRBV4-1	TRBJ2-4	TGCGCCAGCAGCCATGAAATACTAGCGGGGGGGTATAATTTGGCCAAAAACATTCAGTACTTC	CASSHEILAGGYNLAKNIQYF
TRBD2	few	TRBV6-1	TRBJ2-2	TGTGCCAGCAGAAATCTAGCGGGGGGGCCAGGCGGGGAGCTGTTTTTT	CASRNLAGGPGGELFF
-	many	TRBV5-1	TRBJ1-1	TGCGCCAGCAGCTTGGAGTCGGGGGGCGCTTTCTTT	CASSLESGGAFF
-	-	TRBV20-1	TRBJ1-1	TGCAGTGCCGATGGAGGGGAAGGACTAGCGAACACTGAAGCTTTCTTT	CSADGGEGLANTEAFF
TRBD1	many	TRBV7-9	TRBJ1-1	TGTGCCAGCAGTGTCCTGGGACAGCCGAACACTGAAGCTTTCTTT	CASSVLGQPNTEAFF
TRBD1	-	TRBV20-1	TRBJ1-5	TGCAGTGCCGGGACAGATGCGAGCAATCAGCCCCAGCATTTT	CSAGTDASNQPQHF
-	many	TRBV5-6	TRBJ2-5	TGTGCCAGCGGAGACGGGGGAAGGGAGACCCAGTACTTC	CASGDGGRETQYF
TRBD1	-	TRBV7-9	TRBJ2-4	TGTGCCAGCAGCCCGCCCGGGACAGGAGAAAACATTCAGTACTTC	CASSPPGTGENIQYF
-	many	TRBV20-1	TRBJ2-1	TGCAGTGCTAGAGATGCCCCAACTTACAATGAGCAGTTCTTC	CSARDAPTYNEQFF
-	many	TRBV28	TRBJ2-2	TGTGCCAGCACCCGGAGATTTCAGGGTGCCGGGGAGCTGTTTTTT	CASTRRFQGAGELFF
TRBD2	many	TRBV7-2	TRBJ2-3	TGTGCCAGCAGCCCTGGGCGGGGGGGGCAAGATACGCAGTATTTT	CASSPGRGGQDTQYF
-	many	TRBV12-3/TRBV12-4	TRBJ2-2	TGTGCCAGCAGTTCCGCCACTAGATCCGGGGAGCTGTTTTTT	CASSSATRSGELFF
-	-	TRBV29-1	TRBJ1-1	TGCAGCACCTCCGCGGGAGTGGACACTGAAGCTTTCTTT	CSTSAGVDTEAFF
-	many	TRBV7-2	TRBJ2-1	TGTGCCAGCAGCCCCCGCACGGGGGGCGAGCAGTTCTTC	CASSPRTGGEQFF
TRBD2	few	TRBV20-1	TRBJ2-1	TGCAGTGCTAGAGACCAAGCGGGGTTGTACAATGAGCAGTTCTTC	CSARDQAGLYNEQFF
TRBD1	many	TRBV20-1	TRBJ1-1	TGCAGTGCTCGTACCGGGACAGTGAACACTGAAGCTTTCTTT	CSARTGTVNTEAFF
-	many	TRBV11-2	TRBJ2-2	TGTGCCAGCAGCGAATATCCCAGGACCGGGGAGCTGTTTTTT	CASSEYPRTGELFF
-	-	TRBV24-1	TRBJ2-5	TGTGCCACCAGTGAGACGGAGACCCAGTACTTC	CATSETETQYF
TRBD1	many	TRBV5-1	TRBJ2-2	TGCGCCACCCACCCACAACCGACAGGGGGGACCGGGGAGCTGTTTTTT	CATHPQPTGGTGELFF
-	many	TRBV28	TRBJ2-3	TGTGCCAGCACCCCGAGGGGTGATACGCAGTATTTT	CASTPRGDTQYF
TRBD1	many	TRBV12-3/TRBV12-4	TRBJ1-5	TGTGCCAGCAGTTTTAGTCGACAGGGCTATCAGCCCCAGCATTTT	CASSFSRQGYQPQHF
-	many	TRBV7-9	TRBJ1-1	TGTGCCAGCACGGGGTTGGTCACTGAAGCTTTCTTT	CASTGLVTEAFF
-	many	TRBV18	TRBJ1-5	TGTGCCAGCTCACTCCCACTCCAGCCCCAGCATTTT	CASSLPLQPQHF
TRBD1	-	TRBV7-2	TRBJ2-1	TGTGCCAGCAGTCAAACAGGGGGACAGTTCTTC	CASSQTGGQFF
-	-	TRBV4-3	TRBJ2-5	TGCGCCAGCAGCCAAGAAAAGGGGGGCGGAGAGACCCAGTACTTC	CASSQEKGGGETQYF
-	few	TRBV7-8	TRBJ1-5	TGTGCCAGCAGCTTAGTGGCGGGCGGCGGCAATCAGCCCCAGCATTTT	CASSLVAGGGNQPQHF
TRBD1	few	TRBV7-2	TRBJ1-1	TGTGCCAGCAGCCCACAGGGGGTGTATGAAGCTTTCTTT	CASSPQGVYEAFF
-	many	TRBV7-2	TRBJ1-5	TGTGCCAGCAGTTTATTGACAGCTCTCAATCAGCCCCAGCATTTT	CASSLLTALNQPQHF
-	few	TRBV5-4	TRBJ2-2	TGTGCCAGCAGCTTGTTATTAACCGGGGAGCTGTTTTTT	CASSLLLTGELFF
TRBD2	-	TRBV5-5	TRBJ2-1	TGTGCCAGCAGCTTGGTAGCGGGGGGGAGTAATGAGCAGTTCTTC	CASSLVAGGSNEQFF
TRBD2	many	TRBV7-2	TRBJ2-3	TGTGCCAGCAGCCTATTAGCGGGGAGCACAGATACGCAGTATTTT	CASSLLAGSTDTQYF
-	many	TRBV5-1	TRBJ2-5	TGCGCCAGCAGCTTTTCGGGGTCGGAGACCCAGTACTTC	CASSFSGSETQYF
TRBD1	-	TRBV5-1	TRBJ2-4	TGCGCCAGCAGCCCAAACCTTGTGGGACAGGGGGCAGACCGGCAATCCATTCAGTACTTC	CASSPNLVGQGADRQSIQYF
TRBD1	many	TRBV28	TRBJ2-3	TGTGCCAGCAGTCTCCCGGGACAGGCGGGAAGTACAGATACGCAGTATTTT	CASSLPGQAGSTDTQYF
TRBD1	many	TRBV20-1	TRBJ1-2	TGCAGTGCCACGACAGGGGGCGGTTTCGGCTACACCTTC	CSATTGGGFGYTF
TRBD2	once	TRBV7-2	TRBJ2-1	TGTGCCAGCAGCCCATCCGGGACTAGTACTAATGAGCAGTTCTTC	CASSPSGTSTNEQFF
-	-	TRBV20-1	TRBJ2-1	TGCAGTGCTAGTCATTCGGTTGGACAATTCAATGAGCAGTTCTTC	CSASHSVGQFNEQFF
TRBD1	-	TRBV7-2	TRBJ2-6	TGTGCCAGCAGCTCCGGGACAGGGATCTCTGGGGCCAACGTCCTGACTTTC	CASSSGTGISGANVLTF